The T cell receptor beta chain under discussion was sequenced for a study of T cells in Graves' hyperthyroidism and ophthalmopathy. Whole-study results and caveats: Blood also held most thyroid clonotypes expanded beyond 0.001.

Researchers took RNA transcripts and amplified the TCR beta CDR3 regions from them. An initial round of RT-PCR targeting the TCR CDR3 relied on the HTBI primer set. Each CDR3 protein gets one entry after TCRdb re-called the multiplex PCR reads with MiXCR. Among about 400,000 distinct CDR3 sequences, more than 13% were seen once, and the ten largest hold 28%. This clonotype has a count of ten or more. As yet, its antigen is unknown. The sequence was collected from a man aged 50 or older with Graves' ophthalmopathy. The sequencing input was blood.

The CDR3 reads CSAQRGSTEAFF. CDR3 DNA: TGCAGTGCCCAGAGGGGGAGCACTGAAGCTTTCTTT. The chain links TRBV20-1 to TRBJ1-1; the D gene is possibly TRBD1 (6 bases). Trimming cost V 6 bases and J 4 bases, with 12 bases left between them. This CDR3 spans 12 amino acids. Germline CDR1 reads DFQATT; CDR2 reads SNEGSKA (reference sequence).